This T cell receptor (beta chain) came from a study of blood T cell repertoires in COVID-19. Study as a whole: From T cells, B-cell-depleted T cells, or PBMCs came the material, which was cDNA or gDNA.

Authors' processing steps: Quantification of nucleated cells was approximated via reference gene primer amplification. The method was immunoSEQ multiplex PCR; TCRdb's version includes in-frame clones alone and lacks a portion of them. V and J calls and clone size are given by that table; D and trimming were obtained from the DNA. The sample carries under 200,000 clones, about 86% recorded once. The CDR3 is 15 residues long. Trimming removed 0 bases from V and 8 bases from J, with 16 bases in between. From germline, CDR1 is GTSNPN and CDR2 SVGIG (reference sequence). Sequencing was carried out using peripheral blood. The V gene is TRBV30, the J gene TRBJ1-4; D perhaps matches TRBD1 (6 bases). The receptor's source is a human donor with acute or convalescent COVID-19. The donor label of this sample is uncertain. CDR3 amino acids: CAWSVGAGVEEKLFF. CDR3 DNA sequence: TGTGCCTGGAGTGTGGGGGCGGGAGTTGAGGAAAAACTGTTTTTT.